This T cell receptor beta chain comes out of a study of blood T cell repertoires in COVID-19. Looking at the study overall: The cDNA or gDNA used as material had been derived from T cells, B-cell-depleted T cells, or PBMCs.

In the authors' workflow: Amplifying reference gene primers gave estimates of nucleated cell counts. The data were produced by immunoSEQ multiplex PCR, yet TCRdb's version contains in-frame clones alone and is incomplete. V, J and clone size reflect that table, while D and trimming were determined from the DNA. The table records roughly 97,000 clones, approximately 80% of them present only once. V lost 6 bases to trimming and J lost 6 bases; unmatched junction nucleotides: 11. This CDR3 spans 15 amino acids. Germline CDR1 MNHEY, CDR2 SVGAGI. The sequenced sample was peripheral blood. The J gene is TRBJ2-1, the V gene TRBV6-5; 7 nucleotides line up with TRBD1. The TCR originated in a woman over 75 with active or convalescent COVID-19. As DNA, the CDR3 is TGTGCCAGCAGACCCACAGGGGTGGCGGTCAATGAGCAGTTCTTC. Translated: CASRPTGVAVNEQFF.